This note documents a single T cell receptor beta chain sequence. The source of the sample is a study of blood T cell repertoires in COVID-19. Looking at the study overall: Acute-phase and convalescent COVID-19 samples originated in the United States, Italy and Spain. Sources were T cells, B-cell-depleted T cells, or PBMCs; the material itself was cDNA or gDNA.

Produced via immunoSEQ multiplex PCR; TCRdb's table is partial and in-frame only. The profile shows about 29,000 clones, more than 70% of them singletons. The V gene's germline CDR1 is SQVTM and CDR2 ANQGSEA. The V and J ends lost 4 bases and 2 bases, in that order; junction bases with no gene match: 1. The CDR3 has 12 residues. The sample was peripheral blood. This chain uses TRBV29-1 with TRBJ2-5, with TRBD2 matching over 7 bases. This receptor was taken from an elderly man with active COVID-19. The CDR3: CSVGGGQETQYF. CDR3 coding DNA: TGCAGCGTTGGCGGGGGTCAAGAGACCCAGTACTTC.